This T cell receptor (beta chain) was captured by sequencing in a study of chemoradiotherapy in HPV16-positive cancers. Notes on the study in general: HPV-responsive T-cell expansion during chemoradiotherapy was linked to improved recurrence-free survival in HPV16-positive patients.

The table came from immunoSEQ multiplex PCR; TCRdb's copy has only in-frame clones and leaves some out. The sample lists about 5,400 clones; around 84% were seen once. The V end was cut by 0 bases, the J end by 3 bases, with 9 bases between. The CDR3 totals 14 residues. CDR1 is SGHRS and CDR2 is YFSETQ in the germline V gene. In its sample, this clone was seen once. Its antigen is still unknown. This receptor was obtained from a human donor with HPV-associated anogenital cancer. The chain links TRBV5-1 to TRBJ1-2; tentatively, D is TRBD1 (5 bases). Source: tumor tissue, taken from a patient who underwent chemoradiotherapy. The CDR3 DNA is TGCGCCAGCAGCTTGGACGCGGGGGACTATGGCTACACCTTC. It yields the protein CASSLDAGDYGYTF.